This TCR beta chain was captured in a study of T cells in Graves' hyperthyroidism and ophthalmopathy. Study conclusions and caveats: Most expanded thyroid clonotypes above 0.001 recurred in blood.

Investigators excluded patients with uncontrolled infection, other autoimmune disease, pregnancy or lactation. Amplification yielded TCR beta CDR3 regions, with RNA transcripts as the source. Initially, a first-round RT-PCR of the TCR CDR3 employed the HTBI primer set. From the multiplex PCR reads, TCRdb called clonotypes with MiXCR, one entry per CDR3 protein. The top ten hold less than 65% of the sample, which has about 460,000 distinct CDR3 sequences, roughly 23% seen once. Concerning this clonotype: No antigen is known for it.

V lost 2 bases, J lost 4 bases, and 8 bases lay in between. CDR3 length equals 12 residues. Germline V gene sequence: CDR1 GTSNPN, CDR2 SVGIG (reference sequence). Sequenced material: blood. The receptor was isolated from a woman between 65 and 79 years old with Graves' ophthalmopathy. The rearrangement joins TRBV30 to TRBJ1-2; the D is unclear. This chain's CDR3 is CAWSMELYGYTF. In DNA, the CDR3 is TGTGCCTGGAGTATGGAACTCTATGGCTACACCTTC. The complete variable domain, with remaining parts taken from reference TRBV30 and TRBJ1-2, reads SQTIHQWPATLVQPVGSPLSLECTVEGTSNPNLYWYRQAAGRGLQLLFYSVGIGQISSEVPQNLSASRPQDRQFILSSKKLLLSDSGFYLCAWSMELYGYTFGSGTRLTVV.